A selection of T cell receptor beta chains follows, all from one sample in a study of monozygotic twins with cystic fibrosis. Repertoires were generated with immunoSEQ multiplex PCR, while TCRdb's copy carries only in-frame clones and drops some. The sample has some 35,000 clones; more than 55% are singletons. The sample consisted of blood. Receptors originate from a girl aged 5 to 17 with cystic fibrosis. Both conserved end residues are part of each CDR3. A D gene is named only where the DNA matches it firmly. A row's size may be missing; if present it is once, few, many or a size class.

>TRBV4-1|TRBJ2-3|NA|NA
TGCGCCAGCAGCCACCTAGGACTCGGCACAGATACGCAGTATTTT
CASSHLGLGTDTQYF
>TRBV5-4|TRBJ2-2|NA|TRBD2
TGTGCCAGCAGCTTGGGACTAGCCAGCACCGGGGAGCTGTTTTTT
CASSLGLASTGELFF
>TRBV27|TRBJ1-2|NA|TRBD1
TGTGCCAGCAGTTCACAGGGGGGTACCTATGGCTACACCTTC
CASSSQGGTYGYTF
>TRBV11-2|TRBJ1-2|NA|NA
TGTGCCAGCAGCCAAGGACAGTATGGCTACACCTTC
CASSQGQYGYTF
>TRBV11-2|TRBJ1-2|NA|TRBD1
TGTGCCAGCAGCCAGGGGGACTATGGCTACACCTTC
CASSQGDYGYTF
>TRBV7-8|TRBJ2-1|NA|TRBD1
TGTGCCAGCAGCGTTGACAGGGGGAGCCTCAATGAGCAGTTCTTC
CASSVDRGSLNEQFF
>TRBV10-3|TRBJ1-2|few|NA
TGTGCCATCAGTGCTAACAGGGAAGGCTATGGCTACACCTTC
CAISANREGYGYTF
>TRBV27|TRBJ1-1|NA|NA
TGTGCCAGCAGCCCAGGGGTAGCGAACACTGAAGCTTTCTTT
CASSPGVANTEAFF
>TRBV6-1|TRBJ1-1|NA|NA
TGTGCCAGCCCCGGGCAGGGGATAGAAGGGACTGAAGCTTTCTTT
CASPGQGIEGTEAFF
>TRBV6-1|TRBJ1-2|few|NA
TGTGCCAGCAGTGAGACAGGCAACTATGGCTACACCTTC
CASSETGNYGYTF
>TRBV15|TRBJ1-2|NA|NA
TGTGCCACCAGCAGAGATGTGGGGGATTGGGGCTATGGCTACACCTTC
CATSRDVGDWGYGYTF
>TRBV6-1|TRBJ2-7|NA|NA
TGTGCCAGCAGTGTCGACAGCTCCTACGAGCAGTACTTC
CASSVDSSYEQYF
>TRBV18|TRBJ1-1|few|NA
TGTGCCAGCTCACCAGCCGGGGTGAACACTGAAGCTTTCTTT
CASSPAGVNTEAFF
>TRBV6-5|TRBJ2-2|NA|NA
TGTGCCAGCAGTTACTCCACGCTACACACCGGGGAGCTGTTTTTT
CASSYSTLHTGELFF
>TRBV30|TRBJ1-1|few|NA
TGTGCCTGGAGCATCGACCTGAACACTGAAGCTTTCTTT
CAWSIDLNTEAFF
>TRBV4-2|TRBJ2-7|NA|TRBD2
TGTGCCAGCAGCCAAAGTAGCGGGAGGTCCTACGAGCAGTACTTC
CASSQSSGRSYEQYF
>TRBV29-1|TRBJ1-1|few|NA
TGCAGCGTTGAAGCAGCGGCCCGAGGGACTGAAGCTTTCTTT
CSVEAAARGTEAFF
>TRBV4-3|TRBJ2-2|NA|NA
TGCGCCAGCAGCCAAGGAGGAGACATTATCACCGGGGAGCTGTTTTTT
CASSQGGDIITGELFF
>TRBV13|TRBJ2-7|NA|NA
TGTGCCAGCAGCTTAGTATTCGACAGGAGGAGCTCCTACGAGCAGTACTTC
CASSLVFDRRSSYEQYF
>TRBV10-3|TRBJ2-2|NA|TRBD2
TGTGCCATCACCAGCGGGAGGGCGGGAGACACCGGGGAGCTGTTTTTT
CAITSGRAGDTGELFF
>TRBV18|TRBJ2-1|NA|TRBD1
TGTGCCAGCTCACCAGGACAGGGCCGCTACAATGAGCAGTTCTTC
CASSPGQGRYNEQFF
>TRBV2|TRBJ2-2|NA|NA
TGTGCCAGCAGGATGGACACGAACACCGGGGAGCTGTTTTTT
CASRMDTNTGELFF
>TRBV7-9|TRBJ1-1|NA|TRBD1
TGTGCCAGCAGCCAACAGGGGGCTTTAACTGAAGCTTTCTTT
CASSQQGALTEAFF
>TRBV7-2|TRBJ2-1|NA|TRBD2
TGTGCCAGCAGCCCTACTAGCGCTAGCGGGTCCAATGAGCAGTTCTTC
CASSPTSASGSNEQFF
>TRBV5-1|TRBJ2-5|NA|TRBD2
TGCGCCAGCAGCTTCCATTCTAGCGGGAGGGCGGAGACCCAGTACTTC
CASSFHSSGRAETQYF
>TRBV7-9|TRBJ2-1|NA|NA
TGTGCCAGCAGCTTAGGCCCGTGGGCGGGACCGTACAATGAGCAGTTCTTC
CASSLGPWAGPYNEQFF
>TRBV2|TRBJ2-6|NA|TRBD2
TGTGCCAGCAGTGAGCTAGCGGTCTCTGGGGCCAACGTCCTGACTTTC
CASSELAVSGANVLTF
>TRBV5-1|TRBJ1-5|few|NA
TGCGCCAGCAGCTTGGTTCCAGGGGCAAATCAGCCCCAGCATTTT
CASSLVPGANQPQHF
>TRBV7-2|TRBJ2-3|NA|TRBD2
TGTGCCAGCAGCTTAGTCAGCGGGGTATACACAGATACGCAGTATTTT
CASSLVSGVYTDTQYF
>TRBV18|TRBJ1-2|NA|NA
TGTGCCAGCTCACCAAGTGGACAGATCTATGGCTACACCTTC
CASSPSGQIYGYTF
>TRBV5-3|TRBJ2-4|few|NA
TGTGCCAGAAGCTTACCCTATGTAGCCAAAAACATTCAGTACTTC
CARSLPYVAKNIQYF
>TRBV4-2|TRBJ2-6|NA|NA
TGTGCCAGCAGCCAAACCAACAGGGATGGGGCCAACGTCCTGACTTTC
CASSQTNRDGANVLTF
>TRBV27|TRBJ2-2|NA|NA
TGTGCCAGCAGACAGGGAGCGGTGGACACCGGGGAGCTGTTTTTT
CASRQGAVDTGELFF
>TRBV2|TRBJ1-2|few|TRBD1
TGTGCCAGCAGTTATGACAGGGATGGCTACACCTTC
CASSYDRDGYTF
>TRBV7-9|TRBJ2-2|NA|TRBD2
TGTGCCAGCAGCTATCCTAGCGGGGCCTACACCGGGGAGCTGTTTTTT
CASSYPSGAYTGELFF
>TRBV7-9|TRBJ2-7|NA|NA
TGTGCCAGCAGCTTTGGACACTCCTACGAGCAGTACTTC
CASSFGHSYEQYF
>TRBV15|TRBJ1-4|NA|NA
TGTGCCACCAGCAGGTCTCTTGGGAATGAAAAACTGTTTTTT
CATSRSLGNEKLFF
>TRBV7-2|TRBJ1-2|NA|TRBD1
TGTGCCAGCAGCCCCGACAGGGGGAACTATGGCTACACCTTC
CASSPDRGNYGYTF
>TRBV7-2|TRBJ2-3|NA|NA
TGTGCCAGCAGCCCTTACACAGATACGCAGTATTTT
CASSPYTDTQYF
>TRBV5-1|TRBJ1-1|few|NA
TGCGCCAGCAGCTTAAGTGGGATAACCATGAACACTGAAGCTTTCTTT
CASSLSGITMNTEAFF
>TRBV15|TRBJ1-2|NA|NA
TGTGCCACCAGCCAGGTAGGGTGTGGAAAGACCTATGGCTACACCTTC
CATSQVGCGKTYGYTF
>TRBV28|TRBJ1-3|NA|NA
TGTGCCAGCAGTCCCAACAGGTACTCTGGAAACACCATATATTTT
CASSPNRYSGNTIYF
>TRBV6-5|TRBJ1-2|NA|TRBD1
TGTGCCAGCAGTTTCGACAGGGTTGGCAACTATGGCTACACCTTC
CASSFDRVGNYGYTF
>TRBV19|TRBJ2-3|NA|NA
TGTGCCAGTAGTGCGAGGTTTACAGATACGCAGTATTTT
CASSARFTDTQYF
>TRBV25-1|TRBJ2-6|NA|TRBD1
TGTGCCAGCAGTGGAACCGGGACAGGGGTGGATGGGGCCAACGTCCTGACTTTC
CASSGTGTGVDGANVLTF
>TRBV4-3|TRBJ2-1|NA|TRBD2
TGCGCCAGCAGCCAAGATCTAGCGGTGTCCTACAATGAGCAGTTCTTC
CASSQDLAVSYNEQFF
>TRBV29-1|TRBJ2-5|NA|NA
TGCAGCGTGGGGGACCTGCTGGTGGAGACCCAGTACTTC
CSVGDLLVETQYF
>TRBV19|TRBJ2-1|NA|TRBD2
TGTGCCAGTAGTAGGACTAGCGGGAGCTACAATGAGCAGTTCTTC
CASSRTSGSYNEQFF
>TRBV9|TRBJ2-3|NA|NA
TGTGCCAGCAGCCCAGCCCCCGGAGATACGCAGTATTTT
CASSPAPGDTQYF
>TRBV19|TRBJ2-3|NA|NA
TGTGCCAGTAGTATGCGGGCAGAGCCTAGCACAGATACGCAGTATTTT
CASSMRAEPSTDTQYF
>TRBV5-1|TRBJ1-2|few|TRBD1
TGCGCCAGCAGTTTACAGGGGTCTGGCTACACCTTC
CASSLQGSGYTF
>TRBV5-4|TRBJ2-7|NA|TRBD2
TGTGCCAGCAGCTGGTCGGGACTAGCGGGTGGCGAGCAGTACTTC
CASSWSGLAGGEQYF
>TRBV15|TRBJ1-2|NA|NA
TGTGCCACCAGCAGCAGGGCCAACTATGGCTACACCTTC
CATSSRANYGYTF